The 17 T cell receptor beta chains reported below all come from one sample, sequenced in a study of shared clonotypes between healthy human individuals. The data were produced by immunoSEQ multiplex PCR, yet TCRdb's version contains in-frame clones alone and is incomplete. The data contain roughly 2.6 million clones, more than 80% of them singletons. The sequencing sample was made of naive CD4+ T cells sorted from blood. Subset meaning: CD45RA+ positively selected. Receptors originate from a man between 18 and 35 years old in good health.

This clone has a single count. The gene calls are TRBV14 and TRBJ1-2, with TRBD1 as a possible D gene (6 bases). V lost 2 bases and J 1 base, leaving 14 bases between the germline ends. From germline, CDR1 is SGHDN and CDR2 FVKESK. The CDR3 is made up of 16 amino acids. The CDR3 region is CASSQKPDRFNYGYTF. The CDR3 nucleotides are TGTGCCAGCAGCCAAAAACCGGACAGATTTAACTATGGCTACACCTTC.

V gene TRBV6-5 combines with J gene TRBJ2-5; 12 bases agree with TRBD1. This CDR3 is built from 15 residues. Trimming cost V 5 bases and J 6 bases; bases outside gene matches: 7. Looked up from germline, CDR1 is MNHEY and CDR2 is SVGAGI. The CDR3 coding sequence is TGTGCCAGCAGTCCCGGGACAGGGGGCGCGAAGACCCAGTACTTC. It specifies CASSPGTGGAKTQYF.

In regard to this clone: Other DNA sequences of this sample code for an identical CDR3. The chain has TRBV19 and TRBJ2-6; D call uncertain. V lost 9 bases and J 1 base, leaving 7 bases between the germline ends. This CDR3 has 13 residues. Looked up from germline, CDR1 is LNHDA and CDR2 is SQIVND (reference sequence). The CDR3 nucleotides are TGTGCCAGCCGTAGGTCTGGGGCCAACGTCCTGACTTTC. This gives the protein CASRRSGANVLTF.

The chain recombines TRBV5-1 with TRBJ1-6, with D possibly matching TRBD1 (5 bases). Trimming shortened V by 0 bases and J by 11 bases, and 12 bases separated the two germline ends. CDR1 is SGHRS and CDR2 is YFSETQ in the germline V gene. The CDR3 extends over 14 amino acids. The CDR3 nucleotides are TGCGCCAGCAGCTTGGGGCAGGGAGAGACACCCCTCCACTTT. It codes for CASSLGQGETPLHF. Together with reference TRBV5-1 and TRBJ1-6, the CDR3 gives the full variable domain: KAGVTQTPRYLIKTRGQQVTLSCSPISGHRSVSWYQQTPGQGLQFLFEYFSETQRNKGNFPGRFSGRQFSNSRSEMNVSTLELGDSALYLCASSLGQGETPLHFGNGTRLTVT.

Concerning this clone: In the same sample, other DNA sequences code for this CDR3. CDR3 nucleotide sequence: TGTGCCTGGAGTGTAAGGGCGAAAGAGACCCAGTACTTC. Translated, it gives CAWSVRAKETQYF. The rearrangement joins TRBV30 to TRBJ2-5; D unclear. The CDR3 loop spans 13 amino acids. The V gene lost 0 bases and the J gene lost 3 bases, with 8 bases spanning the gap. Germline loops: CDR1 GTSNPN, CDR2 SVGIG (reference sequence).

This clone was picked up one time. CDR3 amino acids: CASSWLIAITDTDTQYF. The CDR3 DNA reads TGTGCCAGCAGCTGGCTTATCGCGATCACCGACACAGATACGCAGTATTTT. The gene calls are TRBV5-6 and TRBJ2-3; the D is unclear. Germline CDR1 is SGHDT and CDR2 is YYEEEE. This CDR3 has 17 amino acids. V shed 3 bases and J shed 2 bases, with 19 bases lying between them.

This chain connects TRBV10-3 to TRBJ1-2; TRBD1 aligns across 7 bases. V dropped 2 bases and J dropped 2; count of bases not matched to a gene: 2. The CDR3 covers 14 residues. CDR1 ENHRY and CDR2 SYGVKD come from the germline V gene. CDR3 sequence reads: CAISEQGGNYGYTF. As DNA, the CDR3 is TGTGCCATCAGTGAGCAGGGGGGGAACTATGGCTACACCTTC.

DNA for the CDR3: TGTGCCAGTAGTCCCACAGAGAAGGGGACTGAAGCTTTCTTT. It specifies CASSPTEKGTEAFF. V and J are TRBV19 and TRBJ1-1, with D possibly matching TRBD1 (5 bases). The CDR3 runs 14 residues. The V gene lost 5 bases and the J gene lost 5 bases, with 15 bases spanning the gap. Per the germline V gene, CDR1 is LNHDA and CDR2 is SQIVND (reference sequence).

The gene calls are TRBV5-5 and TRBJ1-2; D call uncertain. The V end was cut by 6 bases, the J end by 4 bases, with 16 bases between. The CDR3 runs 14 residues. Looked up from germline, CDR1 is SGHKS and CDR2 is YYEKEE (reference sequence). CDR3: CASNSGLIGYGYTF. CDR3 DNA: TGTGCCAGCAACTCAGGACTAATCGGCTATGGCTACACCTTC.

The V call is TRBV30, the J call TRBJ2-7, with TRBD2 identical over 8 bases. The CDR3 totals 14 residues. Unmatched junction bases numbered 11, after V lost 3 bases and J lost 7 bases. Germline CDR1 and CDR2: GTSNPN and SVGIG (reference sequence). CDR3 nucleotides: TGTGCCTGGAGCCGGACAGCGGGGGAGGGGGAGCAGTACTTC. This translates into CAWSRTAGEGEQYF.

This clone was counted a single time. The chain has TRBV11-2 and TRBJ2-1; no firm D call. Germline V gene data show CDR1 as SGHAT and CDR2 as FQNNGV. The ends were cut back, 5 bases at V and 8 bases at J, with 10 bases in the middle. The CDR3 sequence is 12 residues long. The CDR3 here is CASSLGVYEQFF. In DNA form, the CDR3 reads TGTGCCAGCAGCCTCGGAGTTTATGAGCAGTTCTTC.

This chain connects TRBV19 to TRBJ2-6; the D gene is possibly TRBD2 (5 bases). Germline V gives CDR1 LNHDA, CDR2 SQIVND (reference sequence). Trimming left V 2 bases short and J 2 bases short, with 10 bases between. This CDR3 comprises 16 residues. The CDR3, as DNA: TGTGCCAGTAGTATACGGGAAGTGGCTGGGGCCAACGTCCTGACTTTC. It yields the protein CASSIREVAGANVLTF.

CDR3 region: CASSAAQAGGTQYF. In nucleotides, the CDR3 is TGCGCCAGCAGCGCAGCTCAAGCCGGGGGGACCCAGTACTTC. The V gene is TRBV5-1, the J gene TRBJ2-5; D is perhaps TRBD2 (6 bases). In germline, CDR1 is SGHRS, CDR2 YFSETQ. The CDR3 loop spans 14 amino acids. The germline V and J ends were trimmed by 4 bases and 7 bases, with 17 bases remaining between them.

The V and J genes are TRBV30 and TRBJ2-7; tentative D call: TRBD1 (5 bases). Germline V gene data show CDR1 as GTSNPN and CDR2 as SVGIG (reference sequence). The CDR3 is 13 amino acids. The V and J ends lost 1 base and 1 base respectively, with 8 bases between them. This chain's CDR3 is CAWSADKSYEQYF. The CDR3 nucleotides read TGTGCCTGGAGTGCGGACAAGTCCTACGAGCAGTACTTC. The full variable domain, with the rest looked up from reference TRBV30 and TRBJ2-7, is SQTIHQWPATLVQPVGSPLSLECTVEGTSNPNLYWYRQAAGRGLQLLFYSVGIGQISSEVPQNLSASRPQDRQFILSSKKLLLSDSGFYLCAWSADKSYEQYFGPGTRLTVT.

This sequence joins TRBV6-4 and TRBJ2-7, with no clear D. The CDR3 sequence is 14 residues long. V was clipped by 6 bases and J by 0 bases, with 12 bases between them. Germline V gene data show CDR1 as MRHNA and CDR2 as SNTAGT. CDR3 DNA sequence: TGTGCCAGCAGGGAAACCGAGAGCTCCTACGAGCAGTACTTC. This encodes CASRETESSYEQYF.

The chain is built from TRBV27 and TRBJ2-1, with 8 bases that match TRBD2. The CDR3 is made up of 13 amino acids. Germline V gene lookup returns CDR1 MNHEY and CDR2 SMNVEV (reference sequence). The junction had 8 bases not matched to a gene; V was cut back by 7 bases and J by 9 bases. The CDR3 region is CASTRTSSSEQFF. The CDR3 DNA sequence: TGTGCCAGCACCAGGACTAGCTCGAGTGAGCAGTTCTTC.

On this clone: One junction end disagrees with the germline gene, perhaps due to a read error. This chain connects TRBV30 to TRBJ2-1; possible D gene TRBD1, 6 bases. CDR1 is GTSNPN, CDR2 SVGIG, per germline (reference sequence). This CDR3 contains 14 residues. In nucleotides, the CDR3 is TGTGCCTGGAGTCAGGATACAGGGCGGCGGCCCCGAGTCTTC. Translated, it gives CAWSQDTGRRPRVF. The variable domain in full, with the rest retrieved from reference TRBV30 and TRBJ2-1, is SQTIHQWPATLVQPVGSPLSLECTVEGTSNPNLYWYRQAAGRGLQLLFYSVGIGQISSEVPQNLSASRPQDRQFILSSKKLLLSDSGFYLCAWSQDTGRRPRVFGPGTRLTVL.